The clone carrying this TCR beta chain has more than one count but fewer than ten. The antigen is unknown. Time point here: newly diagnosed GD, antithyroid drugs for less than 3 months. Scientists built the TCR library using RNA that was extracted from PBMCs. These data belong to a study of regulatory T cells in long-lasting Graves disease. Study-wide results and limits: Sample size was small, which may have lowered accuracy.

Construction of TCR beta libraries relied on iRepertoire HTBI primers and on Arm-PCR targeting CDR3 regions. From the multiplex PCR reads, TCRdb called clonotypes with MiXCR, one entry per CDR3 protein. The sample has roughly 420,000 distinct CDR3 sequences; 14% are singletons. Germline values: CDR1 SGHVS, CDR2 FNYEAQ. V lost 3 bases and J 0 bases, leaving 15 bases between the germline ends. There are 16 residues in the CDR3. This sample was also put to use in a study of T cells in Graves' hyperthyroidism and ophthalmopathy.

The receptor comes from a woman aged 45-60 years with Graves disease. The sample was peripheral blood mononuclear cells (PBMCs), taken at new diagnosis, from a patient treated with antithyroid drugs. This chain connects TRBV7-6 to TRBJ2-7; D might be TRBD1 (6 bases). CDR3 loop: CASSLGAGTPSYEQYF. CDR3 bases: TGTGCCAGCAGCTTGGGGGCCGGGACACCCTCCTACGAGCAGTACTTC.